The 32 T cell receptor beta chains below all came from one sample that was sequenced in a study of blood T cell repertoires in COVID-19. Sequencing was performed with immunoSEQ multiplex PCR; in TCRdb, only in-frame clones are kept and a portion is missing. Of around 250,000 clones in the sample, around nine tenths were seen once. The specimen sequenced was PBMCs or T cells enriched from blood (not recorded which). These receptors all stem from a woman aged 50 to 60 who had recovered from COVID-19.

The J gene is TRBJ1-5, the V gene TRBV18; D is perhaps TRBD1 (5 bases). Germline CDR1 is KGHSH and CDR2 is LQKENI. The CDR3 totals 14 residues. Trimming cost V 1 base and J 4 bases, with 8 bases left between them. CDR3 in DNA: TGTGCCAGCTCACCACTAGCAGGGAATCAGCCCCAGCATTTT. It specifies CASSPLAGNQPQHF.

The CDR3 DNA reads as TGCGCCAGCAGCCATTCCTGGTTGGGACAGGGACTTACGGATACGCAGTATTTT. It is translated as CASSHSWLGQGLTDTQYF. J is TRBJ2-3 and V is TRBV4-1, with 9 bases lining up with TRBD1. CDR3 length: 18 residues. Germline loops: CDR1 MGHRA, CDR2 YSYEKL. With V trimmed by 3 bases and J by 6 bases, 16 bases remained unmatched.

The CDR3: CASSPPNVVNYGYTF. As DNA, the CDR3 is TGTGCCAGCAGCCCTCCCAATGTAGTTAACTATGGCTACACCTTC. The chain combines TRBV5-4 with TRBJ1-2; D gene uncertain. V was clipped by 4 bases and J by 1 base, with 14 bases between them. CDR1 and CDR2 (germline): SGHNT, YYREEE (reference sequence). The CDR3 has 15 residues.

The J gene is TRBJ1-6, the V gene TRBV30, with 9 bases lining up with TRBD1. This CDR3 spans 14 amino acids. Germline CDR1 is GTSNPN and CDR2 is SVGIG (reference sequence). V lost 6 bases, J lost 4 bases, and 4 bases stayed unmatched. DNA of the CDR3: TGTGCCTGCGACAGGGGGATATATAATTCACCCCTCCACTTT. Translated, it gives CACDRGIYNSPLHF.

V and J are TRBV10-3 and TRBJ1-5; D not certain. Germline values: CDR1 ENHRY, CDR2 SYGVKD. The CDR3 has 13 residues. V lost 0 bases and J lost 5, with 5 bases in between. Here the CDR3 reads CAISESSDQPQHF. The CDR3 DNA reads TGTGCCATCAGTGAGTCGTCTGATCAGCCCCAGCATTTT.

The chain couples TRBV7-2 to TRBJ2-2; TRBD2 aligns across 13 bases. Germline CDR1 is SGHTA and CDR2 is FQGNSA. Trimming at V came to 6 bases and at J to 7 bases, leaving 11 bases not matched to a gene. This CDR3 comprises 17 residues. Here the CDR3 DNA reads TGTGCCAGCAGATCCAGCGGACTAGCGGGAGCGAGCGGGGAGCTGTTTTTT. It codes for CASRSSGLAGASGELFF.

This clone is a singleton in its sample. V gene TRBV19 combines with J gene TRBJ2-1, with 12 positions matching TRBD2. CDR3 length: 15 residues. CDR1 and CDR2 from the germline V gene are LNHDA and SQIVND (reference sequence). Trimming at V came to 3 bases and at J to 8 bases, leaving 5 bases not matched to a gene. The CDR3 DNA reads as TGTGCCAGTAGTATTGGGACTAGCGGGTTGGATGAGCAGTTCTTC. Its protein product is CASSIGTSGLDEQFF.

This chain joins TRBV7-3 and TRBJ2-1, with 7 bases identical to TRBD2. The germline CDR1 and CDR2 sequences are SGHTA and FQGTGA. V was clipped by 4 bases and J by 5 bases; unmatched bases: 8. The CDR3 consists of 15 residues. CDR3 DNA: TGTGCCAGCAGCTCACCTCGACTAGCTCACAATGAGCAGTTCTTC. Protein: CASSSPRLAHNEQFF. The variable domain in full, with the rest retrieved from reference TRBV7-3 and TRBJ2-1, is GAGVSQTPSNKVTEKGKYVELRCDPISGHTALYWYRQSLGQGPEFLIYFQGTGAADDSGLPNDRFFAVRPEGSVSTLKIQRTERGDSAVYLCASSSPRLAHNEQFFGPGTRLTVL.

This chain joins TRBV28 and TRBJ2-7; 9 bases agree with TRBD2. In germline, CDR1 is MDHEN, CDR2 SYDVKM. The CDR3 spans 13 residues. The V segment lost 7 bases and the J segment 7 bases; nucleotides outside the gene matches: 8. The CDR3: CASNTGTSFEQYF. CDR3 nucleotide sequence: TGTGCCAGCAACACCGGGACTAGCTTTGAGCAGTACTTC. Together with reference TRBV28 and TRBJ2-7, the CDR3 gives the full variable domain: DVKVTQSSRYLVKRTGEKVFLECVQDMDHENMFWYRQDPGLGLRLIYFSYDVKMKEKGDIPEGYSVSREKKERFSLILESASTNQTSMYLCASNTGTSFEQYFGPGTRLTVT.

The chain couples TRBV7-3 to TRBJ2-2, with TRBD2 matching 9 bases. Losses at the gene ends were 0 bases for V and 1 base for J; bases not matched to a gene: 0. CDR3 length: 16 amino acids. CDR1 and CDR2 (germline): SGHTA, FQGTGA. CDR3 sequence (DNA): TGTGCCAGCAGCTTAACGACTAGCGGGAACACCGGGGAGCTGTTTTTT. It is translated as CASSLTTSGNTGELFF.

V is TRBV5-4 and J is TRBJ2-3, with TRBD2 matching 9 bases. The germline CDR1 and CDR2 sequences are SGHNT and YYREEE (reference sequence). This CDR3 is built from 16 residues. J lost 3 bases, V lost 0 bases, and 5 bases had no gene match. In DNA, the CDR3 is TGTGCCAGCAGCTTGGAATTAGCGGGAGCTACAGATACGCAGTATTTT. The encoded protein is CASSLELAGATDTQYF.

The V and J genes are TRBV5-1 and TRBJ2-1; a weak D match, TRBD2 (6 bases). V lost 4 bases and J 3 bases, leaving 17 bases between the germline ends. The germline gives CDR1 SGHRS, CDR2 YFSETQ. The CDR3 runs to 16 residues. The CDR3 DNA reads TGCGCCAGCAGCCGGAAGGGACTGGAGGACTACAATGAGCAGTTCTTC. Protein sequence: CASSRKGLEDYNEQFF. Drawing the rest from reference TRBV5-1 and TRBJ2-1, the complete variable domain is KAGVTQTPRYLIKTRGQQVTLSCSPISGHRSVSWYQQTPGQGLQFLFEYFSETQRNKGNFPGRFSGRQFSNSRSEMNVSTLELGDSALYLCASSRKGLEDYNEQFFGPGTRLTVL.

V is TRBV28 and J is TRBJ1-4, with D tentatively TRBD1 (6 bases). The ends were cut back, 7 bases at V and 5 bases at J, with 8 bases in the middle. The length of the CDR3 is 12 residues. Germline-derived CDR1 and CDR2 are MDHEN and SYDVKM. The DNA for the CDR3 is TGTGCCAGCAAGGGGGACAATGAAAAACTGTTTTTT. As protein: CASKGDNEKLFF.

This clone was found once. This chain uses TRBV28 with TRBJ2-1; 9 nucleotides agree with TRBD2. The V gene's germline CDR1 is MDHEN and CDR2 SYDVKM. The ends lost 3 bases at V and 6 bases at J; junction bases unmatched: 9. CDR3 size: 16 residues. The CDR3 nucleotides read TGTGCCAGCAGTTTTCTTAGCGGGAGTTTTATCAATGAGCAGTTCTTC. This encodes CASSFLSGSFINEQFF.

As DNA, the CDR3 is TGTGCCAGCAGCTTAAGTCGGACAGGTGATTCTGGGGCCAACGTCCTGACTTTC. It translates to CASSLSRTGDSGANVLTF. This chain links TRBV11-3 with TRBJ2-6, with TRBD1 matching over 7 bases. The V segment lost 2 bases and the J segment 1 base; nucleotides outside the gene matches: 8. This CDR3 has 18 residues. CDR1 is SGHNT and CDR2 is YENEEA in the germline V gene.

The V gene is TRBV23-1, the J gene TRBJ2-5; 7 bases agree with TRBD2. TRBV23-1 counts as an open reading frame of uncertain function. After removal of 4 bases from V and 3 bases from J, the junction contained 5 bases not matched to a gene. The CDR3 consists of 14 residues. The CDR3 loop reads CASSPTLAEETQYF. The CDR3 nucleotides are TGCGCCAGCAGTCCGACTCTAGCGGAAGAGACCCAGTACTTC.

This clone was seen only a few times. The gene calls are TRBV4-2 and TRBJ2-7; a possible D gene is TRBD2 (5 bases). With 0 bases removed from V and 0 bases from J, the gap between germline ends came to 9 bases. CDR1 LGHNA and CDR2 YNFKEQ come from the germline V gene. There are 15 residues in the CDR3. The CDR3 loop is CASSQDRDPSYEQYF. DNA for the CDR3: TGTGCCAGCAGCCAAGATCGGGATCCCTCCTACGAGCAGTACTTC.

V usage is TRBV18 and J usage is TRBJ2-5; the D gene is possibly TRBD1 (7 bases). Per the germline V gene, CDR1 is KGHSH and CDR2 is LQKENI. This CDR3 has 14 amino acids. V gave up 1 base and J gave up 5 bases, with 11 bases separating them. CDR3 protein: CASSPLRGEETQYF. Written as DNA, the CDR3 is TGTGCCAGCTCACCACTCAGGGGGGAGGAGACCCAGTACTTC.

The CDR3 is CASSQNTAGVSRRDTQYF. CDR3 nucleotides: TGTGCCAGCAGCCAAAATACAGCGGGAGTGAGTAGGCGAGATACGCAGTATTTT. The chain is built from TRBV14 and TRBJ2-3, with 8 bases matching TRBD2. Germline V lookup: CDR1 SGHDN, CDR2 FVKESK. Losses at the gene ends were 2 bases for V and 5 bases for J; bases not matched to a gene: 15. The CDR3 spans 18 residues.

The DNA for the CDR3 is TGTGCCAGCAGCGGACTGCCGGGACAGGGTCCTTATGAGCAGTTCTTC. Protein product: CASSGLPGQGPYEQFF. The J gene is TRBJ2-1, the V gene TRBV9; 9 positions match TRBD1. Looked up from germline, CDR1 is SGDLS and CDR2 is YYNGEE. V lost 3 bases, J lost 8 bases, and 12 bases stayed unmatched. This CDR3 spans 16 amino acids.

V and J are TRBV6-6 and TRBJ1-1; D is possibly TRBD1 (5 bases). Trimming removed 0 bases at V and 5 bases at J, with 10 bases between. CDR1 and CDR2 from the germline V gene are MNHNY and SVGAGI (reference sequence). The CDR3 totals 14 residues. CDR3 in amino acids: CASSYSLGGTEAFF. The CDR3 nucleotides read TGTGCCAGCAGTTACTCGCTGGGGGGGACTGAAGCTTTCTTT.

The chain recombines TRBV28 with TRBJ2-1, with 7 bases lining up with TRBD2. With V trimmed by 6 bases and J by 0 bases, 5 bases remained unmatched. CDR3 length: 15 residues. Per germline, CDR1 MDHEN and CDR2 SYDVKM. The CDR3 loop is CASRRGGSSYNEQFF. The CDR3 nucleotides read TGTGCCAGCAGAAGAGGCGGGAGCTCCTACAATGAGCAGTTCTTC.

The gene calls are TRBV27 and TRBJ2-3; tentative D call: TRBD2 (5 bases). Germline V CDR1 and CDR2: MNHEY, SMNVEV (reference sequence). This CDR3 contains 16 residues. Deletions cut 5 bases from V and 6 bases from J, with 21 bases between. CDR3 protein: CASSALYSLEGDTQYF. DNA for the CDR3: TGTGCCAGCAGTGCCTTATATAGCCTAGAGGGTGATACGCAGTATTTT.

V is TRBV7-2 and J is TRBJ2-7; 8 positions agree with TRBD2. The germline V gene encodes CDR1 SGHTA and CDR2 FQGNSA. This CDR3 is built from 14 residues. V gave up 5 bases and J gave up 3 bases; unmatched junction bases: 6. The CDR3 bases are TGTGCCAGCAGCCAAACTAGCGGCGTCTACGAGCAGTACTTC. Its protein is CASSQTSGVYEQYF.

The rearrangement joins TRBV20-1 to TRBJ2-5; D is possibly TRBD1 (5 bases). This CDR3 comprises 11 residues. The ends were cut back, 2 bases at V and 4 bases at J, with 5 bases in the middle. Germline V gene sequence: CDR1 DFQATT, CDR2 SNEGSKA (reference sequence). In DNA form, the CDR3 reads TGCAGTGCTAGAACAGGAGAGACCCAGTACTTC. Translating gives CSARTGETQYF.

The chain couples TRBV15 to TRBJ2-7; D is undetermined. The germline CDR1 and CDR2 sequences are LNHNV and YYDKDF (reference sequence). V lost 3 bases, J lost 2 bases, and 14 bases lay in between. The CDR3 totals 15 residues. DNA for the CDR3: TGTGCCACCAGCAGTTATCAGAACAGTACCTACGAGCAGTACTTC. Protein product: CATSSYQNSTYEQYF.

On this clone: Other DNA sequences in the sample encode the same CDR3. The chain links TRBV12-5 to TRBJ1-1; D ambiguous. The V gene's germline CDR1 is LGHNT and CDR2 FRNRAP. This CDR3 is 13 amino acids long. Trimming stripped 6 bases from V and 1 base from J, with 9 bases between. The CDR3 DNA reads TGTGCTAGTGGACTAAGTGGGAACACTGAAGCTTTCTTT. Protein sequence: CASGLSGNTEAFF.

This chain connects TRBV28 to TRBJ1-1; D is undetermined. Trimming took 4 bases from V and 3 from J, leaving 9 bases between them. This CDR3 spans 13 amino acids. The germline CDR1 and CDR2 sequences are MDHEN and SYDVKM. The CDR3 bases are TGTGCCAGCAGTTCGGGGTGGGACACTGAAGCTTTCTTT. Translation: CASSSGWDTEAFF.

The chain couples TRBV28 to TRBJ1-6, with 10 bases lining up with TRBD1. CDR3 length: 19 amino acids. The germline V gene has CDR1 MDHEN and CDR2 SYDVKM. The V gene end was trimmed by 7 bases and the J gene end by 2 bases; junction bases not matched to a gene: 14. Here the CDR3 DNA reads TGTGCCAGCATTGGTCGGGGACAGGGGAGAGGGGCCTATAATTCACCCCTCCACTTT. Amino acid sequence: CASIGRGQGRGAYNSPLHF.

This clone was seen a single time. This chain uses TRBV7-6 with TRBJ1-1; 8 bases fit TRBD1. This CDR3 is built from 16 residues. Germline CDR1 and CDR2: SGHVS and FNYEAQ. The V gene end was trimmed by 6 bases and the J gene end by 8 bases; junction bases not matched to a gene: 17. The CDR3 loop is CASRREAGTGGYEAFF. The CDR3 coding sequence is TGTGCCAGCAGACGAGAAGCTGGGACAGGTGGGTACGAAGCTTTCTTT. Full variable domain (outside the CDR3, taken from reference TRBV7-6 and TRBJ1-1): GAGVSQSPRYKVTKRGQDVALRCDPISGHVSLYWYRQALGQGPEFLTYFNYEAQQDKSGLPNDRFSAERPEGSISTLTIQRTEQRDSAMYRCASRREAGTGGYEAFFGQGTRLTVV.

The rearrangement uses TRBV28 and TRBJ1-2; D might be TRBD1 (5 bases). V dropped 1 base and J dropped 8 bases, with 8 bases sitting between them. Germline V lookup: CDR1 MDHEN, CDR2 SYDVKM. The length of the CDR3 is 12 residues. CDR3 loop: CASSLFGGGYTF. The CDR3 region has the DNA TGTGCCAGCAGTTTATTCGGGGGAGGCTACACCTTC.

This clone was detected only once. The chain recombines TRBV5-4 with TRBJ2-1; 14 bases agree with TRBD2. The CDR3 is 17 residues long. Trimming cost V 3 bases and J 7 bases; bases outside gene matches: 9. Germline V gene lookup returns CDR1 SGHNT and CDR2 YYREEE (reference sequence). The CDR3 loop is CASSSGTSGSSRNEQFF. CDR3 DNA sequence: TGTGCCAGCAGCTCCGGGACTAGCGGGAGTTCTAGGAATGAGCAGTTCTTC.